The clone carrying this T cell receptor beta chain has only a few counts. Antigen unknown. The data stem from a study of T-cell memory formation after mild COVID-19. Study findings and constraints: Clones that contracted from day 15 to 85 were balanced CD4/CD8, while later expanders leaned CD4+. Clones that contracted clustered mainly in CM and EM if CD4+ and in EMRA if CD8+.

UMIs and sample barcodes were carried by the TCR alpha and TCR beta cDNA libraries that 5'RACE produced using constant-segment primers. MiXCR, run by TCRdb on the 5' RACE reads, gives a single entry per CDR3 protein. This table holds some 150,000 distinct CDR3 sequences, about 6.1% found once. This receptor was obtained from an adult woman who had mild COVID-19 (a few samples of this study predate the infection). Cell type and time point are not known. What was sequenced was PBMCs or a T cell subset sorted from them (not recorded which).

The CDR3 nucleotides are TGTGCCAGCAGTAGAGCCCCCGGGACAGGGGTTTTTTACGAGCAGTACTTC. It yields the protein CASSRAPGTGVFYEQYF. This rearrangement joins TRBV12-3 or TRBV12-4 to TRBJ2-7, with TRBD1 matching 10 bases. The ends lost 5 bases at V and 4 bases at J; junction bases unmatched: 14. The CDR3 consists of 17 residues.